A selection of T cell receptor beta chains follows, all from one sample in a study of siplizumab effects on memory and regulatory T cells. The method was immunoSEQ multiplex PCR; TCRdb's version includes in-frame clones alone and lacks a portion of them. The repertoire holds roughly 100,000 clones, about 93% seen once, with around 0.32% in the top ten. Sequenced sample: CD4+ T cells sorted from blood. The receptors derive from a human donor in good health. Each CDR3 is given with its conserved first and last residue. D genes are given only for firm matches. The size entry is marked missing in some rows and otherwise reads once, few, many or a size class.

J gene	clone size	D gene	V gene	CDR3 DNA	CDR3 protein
TRBJ2-5	NA	NA	TRBV5-1	TGCGCCAGCAGCTTGGTCCGGGCAGGGGAGACCCAGTACTTC	CASSLVRAGETQYF
TRBJ2-5	once	NA	TRBV7-8	TGTGCCAGCAGCCTCGGAAGCCAAGAGACCCAGTACTTC	CASSLGSQETQYF
TRBJ2-1	NA	NA	TRBV4-1	TGCGCCAGCAGCCAAGTCGGGACGGGGTGGGATGAGCAGTTCTTC	CASSQVGTGWDEQFF
TRBJ1-6	NA	NA	TRBV19	TGTGCCAGTAGTATAAAGGTCCAGGGTGATCCACCCCTCCACTTT	CASSIKVQGDPPLHF
TRBJ1-2	NA	NA	TRBV5-1	TGCGCCAGCAGCTTGGGATATGGTACGGGGTCGGTTGGCTACACCTTC	CASSLGYGTGSVGYTF
TRBJ2-1	NA	TRBD2	TRBV7-2	TGTGCCAGCAGCCGGGAGGGAGCCTCCTCCTACAATGAGCAGTTCTTC	CASSREGASSYNEQFF
TRBJ2-3	NA	NA	TRBV6-1	TGTGCCAGCAGCCCCGGGGACAACCCCACAGATACGCAGTATTTT	CASSPGDNPTDTQYF
TRBJ2-1	once	TRBD2	TRBV5-1	TGCGCCAGCAGCCAGGGACTAGCGGGAGGGTCTGATGAGCAGTTCTTC	CASSQGLAGGSDEQFF
TRBJ2-7	NA	TRBD2	TRBV7-6	TGTGCCAGCAGCTTTCCGACTAGCGGGAGGTGCCGCGAGCAGTACTTC	CASSFPTSGRCREQYF
TRBJ1-2	NA	NA	TRBV19	TGTGCCAGTAGTATAGGGTATGGCTACACCTTC	CASSIGYGYTF
TRBJ2-1	NA	NA	TRBV7-9	TGTGCCAGCAGCTTAGGAGGGAGCATTACGGATGAGCAGTTCTTC	CASSLGGSITDEQFF
TRBJ2-7	NA	NA	TRBV5-6	TGTGCCAGCAGCAGGGACGGGTACGAGCAGTACTTC	CASSRDGYEQYF
TRBJ2-1	NA	NA	TRBV5-4	TGTGCCAGCAGCTCGGACGTGGCTTTAAACAATGAGCAGTTCTTC	CASSSDVALNNEQFF
TRBJ1-4	NA	TRBD1	TRBV4-1	TGCGCCAGCAGCCACCCGACAGGGTCTAATGAAAAACTGTTTTTT	CASSHPTGSNEKLFF
TRBJ2-3	NA	NA	TRBV5-6	TGTGCCAGCAGCTTGACAGGGAGTGGAGATACGCAGTATTTT	CASSLTGSGDTQYF
TRBJ1-4	NA	NA	TRBV19	TGTGCCAGTAGCGGACAGCCAACTAATGAAAAACTGTTTTTT	CASSGQPTNEKLFF
TRBJ2-5	NA	NA	TRBV7-2	TGTGCCAGCAGCTTATCAGGGGGGCGGACCCAGTACTTC	CASSLSGGRTQYF
TRBJ1-1	NA	NA	TRBV2	TGTGCCAGCAGTGAAGTCAGGATTTTGAACACTGAAGCTTTCTTT	CASSEVRILNTEAFF
TRBJ2-7	NA	NA	TRBV4-1	TGCGCCAGCAGCCCACCGGGAACAATCTCCTACGAGCAGTACTTC	CASSPPGTISYEQYF
TRBJ1-5	NA	NA	TRBV11-3	TGTGCCAGCAGCCCGAAAGGGCAGCCCCAGCATTTT	CASSPKGQPQHF
TRBJ2-7	NA	NA	TRBV25-1	TGTGCCAGCAGGGACGGGACACACTCCTACGAGCAGTACTTC	CASRDGTHSYEQYF
TRBJ2-2	NA	NA	TRBV2	TGTGCCAGCAGTGGGAACACCGGGGAGCTGTTTTTT	CASSGNTGELFF
TRBJ2-7	NA	TRBD1	TRBV2	TGTGCCACCGGGACAGGCAGAGGCTCCTACGAGCAGTACTTC	CATGTGRGSYEQYF
TRBJ1-6	NA	NA	TRBV15	TGTGCCACCAGCAGAGATCATTCCGGCCCCGGGTCACCCCTCCACTTT	CATSRDHSGPGSPLHF
TRBJ1-1	NA	TRBD1	TRBV29-1	TGCAGCGTTGACATAGGACAGGGGGATGAAGCTTTCTTT	CSVDIGQGDEAFF
TRBJ2-7	NA	TRBD1	TRBV5-6	TGTGCCAGCAGGGAGACAGGGAACTCCTACGAGCAGTACTTC	CASRETGNSYEQYF
TRBJ1-3	few	NA	TRBV11-3	TGTGCCAGCAGCTTGAGCAACACCATATATTTT	CASSLSNTIYF
TRBJ1-2	NA	NA	TRBV30	TGTGCCTGGAATCAACGGGGGAGGGTATTCTATGGCTACACCTTC	CAWNQRGRVFYGYTF
TRBJ2-2	NA	NA	TRBV29-1	TGCAGCGTCCCCGGCGGGGGCCACACCGGGGAGCTGTTTTTT	CSVPGGGHTGELFF
TRBJ1-1	NA	NA	TRBV18	TGTGCCAGCTCAAGCAGGGCGAACACTGAAGCTTTCTTT	CASSSRANTEAFF
TRBJ2-4	NA	TRBD2	TRBV30	TGTGCCTGGAGTCACGGGGGGTCCAAAAACATTCAGTACTTC	CAWSHGGSKNIQYF
TRBJ2-7	once	NA	TRBV10-3	TGTGCCATCAGTGAGCTGGGGTTCGAGCAGTACTTC	CAISELGFEQYF
TRBJ2-5	NA	TRBD1	TRBV5-4	TGTGCCAGCAGCCCTCCGGGACAGGGCTCTGAGACCCAGTACTTC	CASSPPGQGSETQYF